The rows below give T cell receptor beta chains drawn from one sample of a study of blood T cell repertoires in COVID-19. Assay used: immunoSEQ multiplex PCR; TCRdb lists only in-frame clones, some missing. This table holds about 300,000 clones, approximately 90% found once. Sequencing input: PBMCs or T cells enriched from blood (not recorded which). These TCRs come from a woman between 18 and 29 years old who had recovered from COVID-19. CDR3s include the opening cysteine and the closing phenylalanine or tryptophan. Each record gives: CDR3 protein, CDR3 DNA, D gene, clone size, V gene, J gene. D genes are given only for firm matches. Rows may omit the clone size; those that give it use once, few, many or a size class.

CDR3 protein: CASSLAGVTDTQYF; CDR3 DNA: TGTGCCAGCAGTCTGGCGGGCGTCACAGATACGCAGTATTTT; D gene: NA; clone size: few; V gene: TRBV27; J gene: TRBJ2-3
CDR3 protein: CASTPGLAGASEQYF; CDR3 DNA: TGTGCCAGCACCCCGGGACTAGCGGGAGCGAGCGAGCAGTACTTC; D gene: TRBD2; clone size: NA; V gene: TRBV5-6; J gene: TRBJ2-7
CDR3 protein: CASSFIFGGSSADTQYF; CDR3 DNA: TGTGCCAGCAGCTTCATCTTCGGCGGGAGTAGTGCAGATACGCAGTATTTT; D gene: TRBD2; clone size: once; V gene: TRBV5-6; J gene: TRBJ2-3
CDR3 protein: CASSQSKGSPNEKLFF; CDR3 DNA: TGTGCCAGCAGCCAAAGTAAAGGGAGCCCCAATGAAAAACTGTTTTTT; D gene: NA; clone size: NA; V gene: TRBV4-2; J gene: TRBJ1-4
CDR3 protein: CASRGAGVDYGYTF; CDR3 DNA: TGTGCCAGCAGGGGTGCAGGGGTTGACTATGGCTACACCTTC; D gene: NA; clone size: NA; V gene: TRBV3-1/TRBV3-2; J gene: TRBJ1-2
CDR3 protein: CASSVSYTSGNTIYF; CDR3 DNA: TGTGCCAGCAGCGTTAGCTATACCTCTGGAAACACCATATATTTT; D gene: NA; clone size: once; V gene: TRBV9; J gene: TRBJ1-3
CDR3 protein: CASSLEGGARAEAFF; CDR3 DNA: TGTGCCAGCAGCCTCGAAGGGGGGGCGAGGGCTGAAGCTTTCTTT; D gene: NA; clone size: NA; V gene: TRBV5-5; J gene: TRBJ1-1
CDR3 protein: CASSEVQAGASNSYNEQFF; CDR3 DNA: TGTGCCAGCAGTGAAGTCCAAGCGGGAGCGTCCAACTCCTACAATGAGCAGTTCTTC; D gene: TRBD2; clone size: NA; V gene: TRBV6-1; J gene: TRBJ2-1
CDR3 protein: CASSPGTVLYNSPLHF; CDR3 DNA: TGTGCCAGCAGCCCGGGGACAGTCTTATATAATTCACCCCTCCACTTT; D gene: TRBD1; clone size: NA; V gene: TRBV7-9; J gene: TRBJ1-6
CDR3 protein: CASKGENSNQPQHF; CDR3 DNA: TGTGCCAGCAAGGGGGAAAATAGCAATCAGCCCCAGCATTTT; D gene: NA; clone size: NA; V gene: TRBV2; J gene: TRBJ1-5
CDR3 protein: CASSPSGQYSNQPQHF; CDR3 DNA: TGTGCCAGCTCACCCTCGGGACAGTATAGCAATCAGCCCCAGCATTTT; D gene: TRBD1; clone size: NA; V gene: TRBV18; J gene: TRBJ1-5
CDR3 protein: CASSKVELFGTGDRMDTQYF; CDR3 DNA: TGTGCCAGCAGCAAAGTCGAACTTTTTGGGACAGGGGACCGCATGGATACGCAGTATTTT; D gene: NA; clone size: NA; V gene: TRBV21-1; J gene: TRBJ2-3
CDR3 protein: CASSERVTQETQYF; CDR3 DNA: TGTGCCAGCAGTGAGAGGGTCACACAAGAGACCCAGTACTTC; D gene: NA; clone size: NA; V gene: TRBV2; J gene: TRBJ2-5
CDR3 protein: CASSLTGRVSYNEQFF; CDR3 DNA: TGTGCCAGCAGCCTCACAGGGAGAGTCTCCTACAATGAGCAGTTCTTC; D gene: NA; clone size: NA; V gene: TRBV27; J gene: TRBJ2-1
CDR3 protein: CASSLGGQGRNEQFF; CDR3 DNA: TGTGCCAGCAGCTTGGGGGGACAGGGGCGTAATGAGCAGTTCTTC; D gene: TRBD1; clone size: few; V gene: TRBV5-4; J gene: TRBJ2-1
CDR3 protein: CASSSPTGAYNEQFF; CDR3 DNA: TGTGCCAGCTCCTCGCCGACAGGAGCCTACAATGAGCAGTTCTTC; D gene: NA; clone size: NA; V gene: TRBV28; J gene: TRBJ2-1
CDR3 protein: CASSLQGAGANVLTF; CDR3 DNA: TGTGCCAGCAGCTTGCAAGGAGCCGGGGCCAACGTCCTGACTTTC; D gene: NA; clone size: NA; V gene: TRBV5-5; J gene: TRBJ2-6
CDR3 protein: CASSVVAGGYNEQFF; CDR3 DNA: TGTGCCAGCAGCGTAGTGGCGGGAGGTTACAATGAGCAGTTCTTC; D gene: TRBD2; clone size: NA; V gene: TRBV9; J gene: TRBJ2-1
CDR3 protein: CASSGRLDTQYF; CDR3 DNA: TGTGCCAGCAGCGGCCGGTTGGATACGCAGTATTTT; D gene: NA; clone size: NA; V gene: TRBV9; J gene: TRBJ2-3
CDR3 protein: CASSSSNEKLFF; CDR3 DNA: TGTGCCAGCAGTTCCTCTAATGAAAAACTGTTTTTT; D gene: NA; clone size: NA; V gene: TRBV6-5; J gene: TRBJ1-4
CDR3 protein: CAISGGTYRNYGYTF; CDR3 DNA: TGTGCCATCAGTGGAGGAACCTACAGGAACTATGGCTACACCTTC; D gene: NA; clone size: NA; V gene: TRBV10-3; J gene: TRBJ1-2
CDR3 protein: CSVEDQREHSYNEQFF; CDR3 DNA: TGCAGCGTTGAAGATCAGCGGGAGCACTCCTACAATGAGCAGTTCTTC; D gene: TRBD2; clone size: NA; V gene: TRBV29-1; J gene: TRBJ2-1
CDR3 protein: CASSFTGGEYGYTF; CDR3 DNA: TGTGCCAGCAGTTTCACAGGGGGAGAGTATGGCTACACCTTC; D gene: TRBD1; clone size: many; V gene: TRBV6-5; J gene: TRBJ1-2
CDR3 protein: CASSYGLYFYEQYF; CDR3 DNA: TGTGCCAGCAGTTACGGACTATATTTCTACGAGCAGTACTTC; D gene: NA; clone size: NA; V gene: TRBV6-5; J gene: TRBJ2-7
CDR3 protein: CASSLMALTDTQYF; CDR3 DNA: TGTGCCAGCAGCTTAATGGCTCTCACAGATACGCAGTATTTT; D gene: NA; clone size: NA; V gene: TRBV7-8; J gene: TRBJ2-3
CDR3 protein: CSPGGIQGYNQPQHF; CDR3 DNA: TGCAGCCCTGGGGGGATACAGGGGTACAATCAGCCCCAGCATTTT; D gene: TRBD1; clone size: NA; V gene: TRBV29-1; J gene: TRBJ1-5
CDR3 protein: CASSDNAVSNQPQHF; CDR3 DNA: TGTGCCAGCAGTGATAATGCAGTTAGCAATCAGCCCCAGCATTTT; D gene: NA; clone size: NA; V gene: TRBV9; J gene: TRBJ1-5
CDR3 protein: CASSQGTGHEQYF; CDR3 DNA: TGTGCCAGCAGCCAAGGGACAGGGCACGAGCAGTACTTC; D gene: TRBD1; clone size: NA; V gene: TRBV14; J gene: TRBJ2-7
CDR3 protein: CASSPNRQTPGNTIYF; CDR3 DNA: TGTGCCAGCTCACCAAACCGACAGACCCCTGGAAACACCATATATTTT; D gene: NA; clone size: NA; V gene: TRBV18; J gene: TRBJ1-3
CDR3 protein: CASMPGQTYNEQFF; CDR3 DNA: TGTGCCAGCATGCCGGGACAAACATACAATGAGCAGTTCTTC; D gene: NA; clone size: NA; V gene: TRBV28; J gene: TRBJ2-1
CDR3 protein: CASSETHFDGGWRGYTF; CDR3 DNA: TGTGCCAGCAGTGAAACCCACTTCGACGGAGGTTGGAGAGGCTACACCTTC; D gene: NA; clone size: NA; V gene: TRBV6-1; J gene: TRBJ1-2
CDR3 protein: CASRKQGRETQYF; CDR3 DNA: TGTGCCAGCAGGAAACAGGGCAGGGAGACCCAGTACTTC; D gene: NA; clone size: NA; V gene: TRBV3-1/TRBV3-2; J gene: TRBJ2-5
CDR3 protein: CSVGGRAGDEQFF; CDR3 DNA: TGCAGCGTGGGCGGGAGGGCAGGAGATGAGCAGTTCTTC; D gene: TRBD2; clone size: NA; V gene: TRBV29-1; J gene: TRBJ2-1
CDR3 protein: CASSLNRLLNTF; CDR3 DNA: TGTGCCAGCAGTTTAAACAGGCTACTAAACACCTTC; D gene: NA; clone size: NA; V gene: TRBV28; J gene: TRBJ1-2
CDR3 protein: CASSHVEGQGYYGYTF; CDR3 DNA: TGCGCCAGCAGCCACGTTGAGGGACAGGGGTACTATGGCTACACCTTC; D gene: TRBD1; clone size: NA; V gene: TRBV4-1; J gene: TRBJ1-2
CDR3 protein: CASSLESVLASYNEQFF; CDR3 DNA: TGTGCCAGCAGCTTAGAAAGTGTTCTAGCTTCCTACAATGAGCAGTTCTTC; D gene: NA; clone size: NA; V gene: TRBV7-6; J gene: TRBJ2-1